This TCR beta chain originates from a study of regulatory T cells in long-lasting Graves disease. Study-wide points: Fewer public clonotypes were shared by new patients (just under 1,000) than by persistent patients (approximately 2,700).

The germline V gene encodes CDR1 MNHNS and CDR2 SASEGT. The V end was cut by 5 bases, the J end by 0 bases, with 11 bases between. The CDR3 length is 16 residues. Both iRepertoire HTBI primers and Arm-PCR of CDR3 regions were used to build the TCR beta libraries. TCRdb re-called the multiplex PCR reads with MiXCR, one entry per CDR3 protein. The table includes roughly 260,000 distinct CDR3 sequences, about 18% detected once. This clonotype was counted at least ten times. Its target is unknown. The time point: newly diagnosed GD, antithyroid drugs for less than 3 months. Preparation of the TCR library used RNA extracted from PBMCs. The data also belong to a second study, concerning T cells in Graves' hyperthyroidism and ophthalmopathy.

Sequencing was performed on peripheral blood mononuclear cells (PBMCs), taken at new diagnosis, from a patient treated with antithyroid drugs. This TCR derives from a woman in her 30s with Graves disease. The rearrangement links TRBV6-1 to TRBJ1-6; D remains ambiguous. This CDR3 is CASSLTYSSYNSPLHF. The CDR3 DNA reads TGTGCCAGCAGTCTAACCTATAGCTCCTATAATTCACCCCTCCACTTT.